This paragraph covers one T cell receptor (beta chain) sequence. The entry originates in a study of blood T cell repertoires in COVID-19. Study information: Acute and convalescent COVID-19 specimens originated in the United States, Italy and Spain.

Measured with immunoSEQ multiplex PCR; TCRdb has only the in-frame clones, and not every one. The repertoire holds some 250,000 clones, with about 86% as singletons. The trim removed 1 base at V and 8 bases at J, leaving 17 bases unmatched. Germline V CDR1 and CDR2: LGHDT, YNNKEL (reference sequence). This CDR3 region has 18 residues. This sequence originates from a woman aged 55-75 years with active or convalescent COVID-19. The material sequenced was peripheral blood. The chain combines TRBV3-1 (or the pseudogene TRBV3-2) with TRBJ1-2; 9 bases align to TRBD1. CDR3 residues: CASSQGVPTGGRGKGYTF. CDR3 in DNA: TGTGCCAGCAGCCAAGGGGTTCCGACAGGGGGGAGAGGAAAAGGCTACACCTTC.